The T cell receptor beta chain under discussion was sequenced for a study of T cell responses to AZD1222 COVID-19 vaccine (dated by TCRdb to 2020 to 2022). Study-level background: AZD1222 recipients whose second dose came at about 4 weeks and those whose second dose came at about 12 weeks were combined into one group, since spike-specific TCR depth and breadth did not differ between the two schedules. TCR sequencing covered some 250 trial participants: 200 to 220 given two doses of AZD1222 and about 26 given two doses of MenACWY control vaccine. Trial participants were enrolled into age subgroups of 18-55, 56-69 and 70-plus years, which contained about 160, 30 and 59 TCR-sequenced participants, respectively.

This clone was recorded only once. Its recognized antigen is unknown. The input lacks base qualities; no much larger clone sits a single base away. According to the study, the label for this sample's time point signals: baseline before first vaccination. Vaccinee samples came from UK trials COV001 and COV002, including a single-blind randomized controlled phase 2/3 trial of AZD1222 (ChAdOx1 nCoV-19) in healthy adults. Trial participant PBMC samples were collected at day 0 and day 28 after the second dose for TCRbeta chain sequencing. The CDR3 regions of human TCRbeta chains were analyzed by immunosequencing. The original methods were these. Repertoire TCRs were checked for matches against a reference library of SARS-CoV-2-specific TCRs that had been generated using the MIRA antigen-specificity platform. Breadth was defined as the fraction of unique TCRs that were SARS-CoV-2-associated. Depth was defined as the fraction of total T cells that were SARS-CoV-2-associated. Using the MIRA data, each spike-specific TCR was mapped to the spike region that the TCR reacts to and placed in a CD4 or CD8 class. Log10-transformed breadth and depth values were compared by one-way ANOVA with Sidak's multiple comparisons tests. The table comes from immuneACCESS by way of TCRdb, which keeps in-frame sequences with V and J called. Part of the clones is missing from these tables; in studies checked, under half for an unresolved V gene and the rest for unknown reasons. V, J and clone size were drawn from that table, and D and trimming were deduced from the DNA. The sample includes more than 85,000 clones, with about 85% observed a single time. The ten largest clones represent roughly 1.6% of the sample.

CDR1 and CDR2, per the germline V gene (reference sequence), are SEHNR and FQNEAQ. Trimming takes 5 bases from V and 3 bases from J, and the germline ends sit 11 bases apart. The CDR3 covers 14 residues, taking in both the cysteine and the phenylalanine. Solely the CDR3 DNA is kept, with 42 bases framed from the first base. What the study reported, not specific to this receptor: Nearly half of unique spike-specific TCRs reportedly recognized epitopes outside regions mutated in the B.1.351 and B.1.1.7 variants. Participants were mostly white British and included more females than males, and it was suggested by the authors that clonal diversity may have been underestimated. Because no samples from the day 14 peak response were available, repertoires could be characterized only after the peak T cell response. The vaccine-associated CD4 TCRs covered the entire spike protein, and the dominant responses fell in regions 160-218 and 743-854. Spike-specific TCR breadth and depth rose significantly after two AZD1222 doses compared with day 0 and with MenACWY recipients. Conclusions about previously exposed vaccinees are limited because only six or seven AZD1222 recipients were SARS-CoV-2 seropositive at baseline. In the small 56-69-year group, the increase in depth fell short of significance, most likely because of low power.

The clonotype comes from an adult in good health. Sequences were derived from peripheral blood, sampled on day 0 of AZD1222 vaccination. The chain is made from TRBV7-9 and TRBJ1-5, and possibly TRBD1, on 6 matching bases. The CDR3: CASSQGINNQPQHF. The nucleotide sequence is TGTGCCAGCAGCCAGGGGATTAACAATCAGCCCCAGCATTTT.